These 17 T cell receptor beta chains were all obtained from the same sample, sequenced in a study of blood T cell repertoires in COVID-19. This table comes from immunoSEQ multiplex PCR, and its TCRdb copy is limited to in-frame clones, with some not included. Among more than 120,000 clones listed, around 84% were seen once. Sequenced: peripheral blood. These receptors originate from a human donor in a cohort sampled during active COVID-19.

This rearrangement joins TRBV2 to TRBJ2-5; D gene uncertain. The CDR3 is 13 amino acids. V was shortened by 6 bases and J by 4 bases, with 12 bases between the two germline ends. Germline V gene sequence: CDR1 SNHLY, CDR2 FYNNEI. The DNA of the CDR3 is TGTGCCAGCAGCCCCACAAGAGGAGAGACCCAGTACTTC. This gives the protein CASSPTRGETQYF.

This clone was seen a single time. The V and J genes are TRBV3-1 (or the pseudogene TRBV3-2) and TRBJ1-1; D not resolved. Trimming cost V 4 bases and J 6 bases, with 18 bases left between them. The CDR3 covers 15 residues. CDR1 LGHDT and CDR2 YNNKEL come from the germline V gene (reference sequence). The CDR3 coding sequence is TGTGCCAGCAGCCCCAACTCGGGAGGGTTTGCTGAAGCTTTCTTT. It encodes CASSPNSGGFAEAFF.

The chain combines TRBV11-2 with TRBJ1-1; 7 bases are a match to TRBD1. The CDR3 contains 15 residues. The germline gives CDR1 SGHAT, CDR2 FQNNGV. The V and J ends lost 6 bases and 1 base, in that order; junction bases with no gene match: 8. The CDR3 DNA reads TGTGCCAGCAGAGTTGCGGGACAGCAGAACACTGAAGCTTTCTTT. It encodes CASRVAGQQNTEAFF.

V and J are TRBV7-8 and TRBJ1-1; 8 bases line up with TRBD1. V shed 3 bases and J 5 bases; nucleotides not matched to a gene: 14. Germline values: CDR1 SGHVS, CDR2 FQNEAQ. The length of the CDR3 is 17 residues. The CDR3 sequence: CASSFVTGATRGTEAFF. The CDR3 DNA sequence: TGTGCCAGCAGCTTTGTGACAGGGGCCACACGGGGTACTGAAGCTTTCTTT.

CDR3 DNA: TGTGCCAGCAGCCATGATGACAGCCGCAATGAGCAGTTCTTC. It codes for CASSHDDSRNEQFF. This chain uses TRBV4-2 with TRBJ2-1, with a possible D match to TRBD1 (5 bases). Germline V lookup: CDR1 LGHNA, CDR2 YNFKEQ. This CDR3 has 14 amino acids. Trimming took 3 bases from V and 6 from J, leaving 12 bases between them.

The chain is built from TRBV6-1 and TRBJ1-5; D gene unclear. Germline loops: CDR1 MNHNS, CDR2 SASEGT. This CDR3 region has 17 residues. The ends were cut back, 1 base at V and 2 bases at J, with 15 bases in the middle. The CDR3 DNA reads as TGTGCCAGCAGTGAAGGTGCGTGGAGACCGGGCAATCAGCCCCAGCATTTT. Protein product: CASSEGAWRPGNQPQHF.

V gene TRBV9 combines with J gene TRBJ2-2; 8 nucleotides align to TRBD2. Germline-derived CDR1 and CDR2 are SGDLS and YYNGEE. V dropped 0 bases and J dropped 6; count of bases not matched to a gene: 10. The CDR3 totals 17 residues. CDR3 sequence: CASSVESVAGGAGELFF. CDR3 DNA: TGTGCCAGCAGCGTAGAAAGCGTTGCGGGGGGAGCCGGGGAGCTGTTTTTT.

This chain joins TRBV5-5 and TRBJ1-2, with D unclear. This CDR3 comprises 15 residues. V gave up 3 bases and J gave up 2 bases, with 14 bases separating them. The germline gives CDR1 SGHKS, CDR2 YYEKEE (reference sequence). This CDR3 is CASSSTPHSNYGYTF. The CDR3 region has the DNA TGTGCCAGCAGCTCGACACCACATTCCAACTATGGCTACACCTTC.

V and J are TRBV6-1 and TRBJ1-6, with 8 bases that match TRBD1. The CDR3 has 14 amino acids. Trimming cost V 2 bases and J 10 bases; bases outside gene matches: 4. CDR1 is MNHNS and CDR2 is SASEGT in the germline V gene. As DNA, the CDR3 is TGTGCCAGCAGTGAACAGGGGGCAATGTCACCCCTCCACTTT. Encoded protein: CASSEQGAMSPLHF.

The chain combines TRBV28 with TRBJ1-5, with TRBD1 matching over 8 bases. Germline assignment: CDR1 MDHEN and CDR2 SYDVKM. CDR3 length: 14 residues. V shed 3 bases, J shed 6 bases, and the junction held 4 bases outside the gene matches. In DNA, the CDR3 is TGTGCCAGCAGTTTTCCAGGGGGCGGTCAGCCCCAGCATTTT. It codes for CASSFPGGGQPQHF.

The V gene is TRBV19, the J gene TRBJ2-7, with no clear D. The germline V gene encodes CDR1 LNHDA and CDR2 SQIVND (reference sequence). CDR3 length equals 13 residues. The V end was cut by 5 bases, the J end by 1 base, with 9 bases between. The CDR3 here is CASSPGRSYEQYF. DNA for the CDR3: TGTGCCAGTAGTCCCGGTCGGTCCTACGAGCAGTACTTC.

The rearrangement uses TRBV2 and TRBJ2-1; TRBD2 matches at 15 bases. The CDR3 contains 16 residues. V gave up 3 bases and J gave up 9 bases; unmatched junction bases: 6. CDR1 and CDR2 from the germline V gene are SNHLY and FYNNEI. The CDR3 region has the DNA TGTGCCAGCAGTGATAGAGGACTAGCGGGAGGGAGTGAGCAGTTCTTC. Encoded protein: CASSDRGLAGGSEQFF.

The V and J genes are TRBV21-1 and TRBJ2-7; the table's D gene call, TRBD1, was not cross checked with the DNA. TRBV21-1 corresponds to a pseudogene. This CDR3 has 14 amino acids. The CDR3 DNA reads as TGTGCCAGCAGCGCGACAGGGGCCTTCTACGAGCAGTACGTC. Translating it yields CASSATGAFYEQYV.

The chain employs TRBV6-6 and TRBJ2-1, with TRBD2 matching over 13 bases. Trimming removed 6 bases from V and 8 bases from J; junction bases left unmatched: 10. The CDR3 is made up of 16 amino acids. Per germline, CDR1 MNHNY and CDR2 SVGAGI (reference sequence). CDR3 bases: TGTGCCAGCAGGAGCACTAGCGGGGGGGCTAAAGATGAGCAGTTCTTC. Its translation is CASRSTSGGAKDEQFF.

The gene calls are TRBV11-2 and TRBJ2-2, with 11 bases matching TRBD1. V shed 6 bases, J shed 7 bases, and the junction held 7 bases outside the gene matches. Germline-derived CDR1 and CDR2 are SGHAT and FQNNGV. The CDR3 runs to 15 residues. The CDR3 region is CASRSGTGGFGELFF. CDR3 in DNA: TGTGCCAGCAGGTCCGGGACAGGGGGGTTCGGGGAGCTGTTTTTT.

V gene TRBV30 combines with J gene TRBJ2-7, with 9 bases lining up with TRBD2. CDR3 size: 14 residues. The J segment lost 2 bases and the V segment lost 1 base, leaving 3 bases of the junction unmatched. CDR1 is GTSNPN and CDR2 is SVGIG in the germline V gene (reference sequence). CDR3: CAWSGIAGAYEQYV. The CDR3 region has the DNA TGTGCCTGGAGTGGAATAGCGGGAGCCTACGAGCAGTACGTC.

The rearrangement joins TRBV19 to TRBJ2-2, with D perhaps TRBD2 (5 bases). Germline-derived CDR1 and CDR2 are LNHDA and SQIVND (reference sequence). The ends were cut back, 5 bases at V and 5 bases at J, with 15 bases in the middle. This CDR3 has 15 residues. The DNA for the CDR3 is TGTGCCAGTAGTGGAGGCAGCCGATCGACCGGGGAGCTGTTTTTT. This gives the protein CASSGGSRSTGELFF.